A selection of T cell receptor beta chains follows, all from one sample in a study of identical twins. TCRdb re-called the 5' RACE reads through MiXCR, storing one row per CDR3 protein. The table shows 1.5 million or so distinct CDR3 sequences, with around a third occurring only once. The sample taken for sequencing was cord blood. These receptors were obtained from a newborn girl in good health. Each CDR3 is given with its conserved first and last residue. D genes are given only for firm matches. Rows may omit the clone size; those that give it use once, few, many or a size class.

V	size	D	J	DNA	CDR3
TRBV20-1	few	TRBD2	TRBJ2-3	TGCAGTGCTAGTGTGGGGGGGAGCACAGATACGCAGTATTTT	CSASVGGSTDTQYF
TRBV9	-	TRBD2	TRBJ2-2	TGTGCCAGCAGGGTAGGAGCGGGGAGGACCGGGGAGCTGTTTTTT	CASRVGAGRTGELFF
TRBV12-3/TRBV12-4	few	-	TRBJ2-5	TGTGCCAGCAGTTTTAGCTCCCCGGGGGAGACCCAGTACTTC	CASSFSSPGETQYF
TRBV4-1	-	TRBD1	TRBJ1-5	TGCGCCAGCAGCCATCCTACACAGGGGCTTGGCAATCAGCCCCAGCATTTT	CASSHPTQGLGNQPQHF
TRBV7-9	-	TRBD1	TRBJ2-2	TGTGCCAGCAGCTTAGCACCTTCCTACCGGGACAGGAACACCGGGGAGCTGTTTTTT	CASSLAPSYRDRNTGELFF
TRBV5-5	many	TRBD1	TRBJ2-7	TGTGCCAGCAGCTTGGCCTACAGGGGAACCTACGAGCAGTACTTC	CASSLAYRGTYEQYF
TRBV7-6	few	-	TRBJ1-1	TGTGCCAGCAGCCCTGGCCGGCCCTTGCGGGCTTTCTTT	CASSPGRPLRAFF
TRBV24-1	-	-	TRBJ1-2	TGTGCCACCAGTGATAAACAGAACAACTATGGCTACACCTTC	CATSDKQNNYGYTF
TRBV11-2	-	TRBD1	TRBJ2-7	TGTGCCAGCAGCCGGACAGGTCTCTCCTACGAGCAGTACTTC	CASSRTGLSYEQYF
TRBV4-2	few	TRBD2	TRBJ2-7	TGTGCCAGCAGCCAAGGGACTAGCACAGACTACGAGCAGTACTTC	CASSQGTSTDYEQYF
TRBV24-1	-	-	TRBJ2-5	TGTGCCACCAGTAACGGAAGGCTAAGGGCTAGCGAGAGTGAGCAGTACTTC	CATSNGRLRASESEQYF
TRBV6-8	-	-	TRBJ2-1	TGTGCCGGCAGTTCGTCGGATGAGCAGTTCTTC	CAGSSSDEQFF
TRBV6-1	-	-	TRBJ2-7	TGTGCCAGCAGCCTACGGACAGGGGTAGCGGGGCGTCATGACTACGAGCAGTACTTC	CASSLRTGVAGRHDYEQYF
TRBV12-3/TRBV12-4	many	-	TRBJ1-2	TGTGCCAGCAGTAAAGTAATAGACAGAGACTATGGCTACACCTTC	CASSKVIDRDYGYTF
TRBV28	few	-	TRBJ1-2	TGTGCCAGCAGTTTATCTTGGGGTGTTAACTATGGCTACACCTTC	CASSLSWGVNYGYTF
TRBV4-2	many	-	TRBJ1-2	TGTGCCAGCAGCCAAGAATCCGGACTCCCCTATGGCTACACCTTC	CASSQESGLPYGYTF
TRBV2	-	-	TRBJ2-7	TGTGCCAGCACCGGGGGTAGCGGCTTTTACGAGCAGTACTTC	CASTGGSGFYEQYF
TRBV10-3	-	TRBD2	TRBJ2-1	TGTGCCATCAGTGGGACTAGCGGGAGCCACAATGAGCAGTTCTTC	CAISGTSGSHNEQFF
TRBV20-1	-	-	TRBJ2-7	TGCAGTGCTAGAGATAGGGCGGCCTACGAGCAGTACTTC	CSARDRAAYEQYF
TRBV7-9	-	TRBD2	TRBJ2-1	TGTGCCAGCAAGTCTAGCGGGAGTCTAAGAAATGAGCAGTTCTTC	CASKSSGSLRNEQFF
TRBV24-1	-	-	TRBJ2-3	TGTGCCACCAGAGGATCCGGGTCTGATACGCAGTATTTT	CATRGSGSDTQYF
TRBV4-1	few	-	TRBJ1-4	TGCGCCAGCAGCCGCCAACCTCAGGGGACAACTAATGAAAAACTGTTTTTT	CASSRQPQGTTNEKLFF
TRBV7-9	-	-	TRBJ1-4	TGTGCCAGCAGCGCACTCGGGACGACTAATGAAAAACTGTTTTTT	CASSALGTTNEKLFF